This TCR beta chain stems from a study of cytomegalovirus exposure and HLA in healthy donors. Germline CDR1 reads MNHEY; CDR2 reads SMNVEV (reference sequence). This CDR3 region has 14 residues. V lost 5 bases, J lost 7 bases, and 7 bases stayed unmatched. Researchers ran the PCR with 60 Vbeta and 13 Jbeta primers. Sequencing was performed with immunoSEQ multiplex PCR; in TCRdb, only in-frame clones are kept and a portion is missing. The repertoire holds 200,000 to 250,000 clones, with 65% to 75% as singletons. Sequences were obtained from PBMCs. The V gene is TRBV27, the J gene TRBJ1-5; 8 nucleotides align to TRBD1. The receptor's source is a woman aged 25 to 39 in good health and CMV-seronegative. As DNA, the CDR3 is TGTGCCAGCAGTCCCCAGACAGGGGACCAGCCCCAGCATTTT. Amino acid sequence: CASSPQTGDQPQHF.